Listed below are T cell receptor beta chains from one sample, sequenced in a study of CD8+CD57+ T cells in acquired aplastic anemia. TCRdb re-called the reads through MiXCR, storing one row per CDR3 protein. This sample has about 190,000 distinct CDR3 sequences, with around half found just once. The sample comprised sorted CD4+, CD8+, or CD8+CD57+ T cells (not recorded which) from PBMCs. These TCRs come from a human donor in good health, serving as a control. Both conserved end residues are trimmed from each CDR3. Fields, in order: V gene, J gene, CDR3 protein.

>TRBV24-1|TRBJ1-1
ATSDGWKAF
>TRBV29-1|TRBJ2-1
SVESRDRAYNEQF
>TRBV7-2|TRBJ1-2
ASSSKRNYGYT
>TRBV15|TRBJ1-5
ATSRGGDARNQPQH
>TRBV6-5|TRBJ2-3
ASSWRFSTDTQY
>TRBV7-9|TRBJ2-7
ASNSGQGINEQY
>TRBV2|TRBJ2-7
ASSSGGPPSYEQY
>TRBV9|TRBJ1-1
ASSGDRATEAF
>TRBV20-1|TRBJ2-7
SASRTGTYEQY
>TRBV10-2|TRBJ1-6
ASNAGTVYSPLH
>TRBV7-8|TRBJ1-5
ASSSSGTPQH
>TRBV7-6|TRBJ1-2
ASSLGGDSQYGYT
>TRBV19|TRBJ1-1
ASTRGIANTEAF
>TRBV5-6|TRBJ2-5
ASSFQGKVEETQY
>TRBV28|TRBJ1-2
ASRGPNYGYT
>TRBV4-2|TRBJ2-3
ASSPKGGGVTDTQY
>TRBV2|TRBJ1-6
ASSEDGPSNPPLH
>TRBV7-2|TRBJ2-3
ASSSPGTEGGTQY
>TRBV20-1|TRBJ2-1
SAILGTSGGVPL
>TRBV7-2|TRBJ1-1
ASSLEERLQGATEAF
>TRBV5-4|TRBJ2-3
ASSLAPSGGTGTDTQY
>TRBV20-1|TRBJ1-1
SARDPIQSEAF
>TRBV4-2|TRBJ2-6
ASSQDRGSGANVLT
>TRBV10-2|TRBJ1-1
ASSGGGGREAF
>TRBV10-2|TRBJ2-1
ASRIQGSYNEQF
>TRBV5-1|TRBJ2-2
ASSPWTGNTGELF
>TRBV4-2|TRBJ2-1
ASSQDGASGGRNEQF
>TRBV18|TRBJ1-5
ASSPGEDQPQH
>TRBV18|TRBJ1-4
ASSPPTVANEKLF
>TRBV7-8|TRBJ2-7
ASSQMMGQGSEQY
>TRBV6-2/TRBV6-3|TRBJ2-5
ASSRPSGVLQETQY
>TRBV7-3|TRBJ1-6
ASDQGAGDSPLH
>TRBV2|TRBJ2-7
ASLAGTGVSYEQY
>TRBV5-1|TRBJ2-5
ASSFNRGGLQETQY
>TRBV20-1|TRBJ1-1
SARVNQVEAF
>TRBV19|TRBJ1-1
ASSIMDRAEAF
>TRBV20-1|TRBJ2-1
SASDSRAYNEQF
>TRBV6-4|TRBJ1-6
ASIPQIGNSPLH
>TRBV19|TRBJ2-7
ASSIAGTANYEQY
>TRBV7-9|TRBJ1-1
ASRQVNTEAF
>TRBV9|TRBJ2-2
ASSSPTTYTGELF
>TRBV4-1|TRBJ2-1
ASSQVDMISYNEQF
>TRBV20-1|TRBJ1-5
SARDGGNPNQPQH
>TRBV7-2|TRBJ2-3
ASSLGYSTDTQY
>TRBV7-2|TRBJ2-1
ASSLRLAVNNEQF
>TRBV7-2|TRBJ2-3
ASSVVGPPTDTQY
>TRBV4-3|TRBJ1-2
ASSQGTEGPDGYT
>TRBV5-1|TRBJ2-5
ASSLGGGSGPWYQETQY
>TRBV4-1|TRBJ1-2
ASSPDRGQGWNGYT
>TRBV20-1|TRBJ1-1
SARPWGTEAF
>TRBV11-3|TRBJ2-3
ASSPTLSRDSSTDTQY
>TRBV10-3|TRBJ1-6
ASRVSAGLAYNSPLH
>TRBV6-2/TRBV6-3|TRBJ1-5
ASTQRGPSNQPQH